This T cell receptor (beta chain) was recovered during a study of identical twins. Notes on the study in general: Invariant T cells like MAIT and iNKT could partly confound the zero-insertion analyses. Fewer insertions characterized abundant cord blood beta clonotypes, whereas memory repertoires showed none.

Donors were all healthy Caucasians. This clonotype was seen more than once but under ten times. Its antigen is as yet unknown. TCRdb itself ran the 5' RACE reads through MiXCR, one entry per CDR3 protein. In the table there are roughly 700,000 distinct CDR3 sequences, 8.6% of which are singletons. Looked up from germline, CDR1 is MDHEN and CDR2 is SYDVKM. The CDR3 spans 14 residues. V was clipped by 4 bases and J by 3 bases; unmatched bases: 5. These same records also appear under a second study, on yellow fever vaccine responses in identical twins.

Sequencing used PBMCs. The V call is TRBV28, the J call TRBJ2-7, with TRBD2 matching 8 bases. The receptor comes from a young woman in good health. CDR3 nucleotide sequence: TGTGCCAGCAGTTCGGCCAGCGGGAGCTACGAGCAGTACTTC. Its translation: CASSSASGSYEQYF.